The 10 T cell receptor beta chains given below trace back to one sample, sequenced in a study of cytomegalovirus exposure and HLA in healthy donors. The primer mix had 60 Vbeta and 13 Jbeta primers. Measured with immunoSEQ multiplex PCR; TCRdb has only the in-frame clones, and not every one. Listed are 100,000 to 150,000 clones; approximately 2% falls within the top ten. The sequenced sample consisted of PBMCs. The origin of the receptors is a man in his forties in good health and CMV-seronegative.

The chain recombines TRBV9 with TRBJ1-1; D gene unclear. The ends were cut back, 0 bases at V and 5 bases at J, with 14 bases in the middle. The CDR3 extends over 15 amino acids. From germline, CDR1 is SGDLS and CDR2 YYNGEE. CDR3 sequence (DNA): TGTGCCAGCAGCGTAGATGTCGCCGGAGGGACTGAAGCTTTCTTT. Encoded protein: CASSVDVAGGTEAFF.

The CDR3 loop reads CASSFGAGAQYF. The CDR3 region has the DNA TGTGCCAGCAGCTTTGGGGCAGGGGCCCAGTACTTC. This chain links TRBV11-3 with TRBJ2-5, with D perhaps matching TRBD1 (6 bases). The CDR3 runs to 12 residues. V was shortened by 3 bases and J by 9 bases, with 11 bases between the two germline ends. Germline CDR1 reads SGHNT; CDR2 reads YENEEA.

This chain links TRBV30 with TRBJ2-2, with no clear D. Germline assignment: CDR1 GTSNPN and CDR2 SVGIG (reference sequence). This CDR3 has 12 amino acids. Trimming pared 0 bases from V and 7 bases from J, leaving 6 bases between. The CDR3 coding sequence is TGTGCCTGGAGTGTACGACTCGGGGAGCTGTTTTTT. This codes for CAWSVRLGELFF.

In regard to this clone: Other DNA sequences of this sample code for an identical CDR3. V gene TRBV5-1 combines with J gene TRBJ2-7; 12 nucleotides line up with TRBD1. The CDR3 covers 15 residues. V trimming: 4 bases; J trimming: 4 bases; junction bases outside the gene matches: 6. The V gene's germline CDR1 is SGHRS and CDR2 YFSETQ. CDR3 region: CASSRGTGGRYEQYF. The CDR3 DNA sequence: TGCGCCAGCAGCCGGGGGACAGGGGGCAGGTACGAGCAGTACTTC.

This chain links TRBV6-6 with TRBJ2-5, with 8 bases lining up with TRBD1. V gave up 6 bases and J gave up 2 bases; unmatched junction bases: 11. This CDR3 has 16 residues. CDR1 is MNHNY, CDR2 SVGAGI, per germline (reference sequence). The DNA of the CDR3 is TGTGCCAGCAGCACTCCCAGGGGGCTGGGGCAAGAGACCCAGTACTTC. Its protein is CASSTPRGLGQETQYF.

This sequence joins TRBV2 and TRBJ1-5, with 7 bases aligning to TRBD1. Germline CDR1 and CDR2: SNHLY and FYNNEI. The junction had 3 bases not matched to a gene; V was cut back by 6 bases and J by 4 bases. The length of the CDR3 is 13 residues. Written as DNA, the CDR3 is TGTGCCAGCAGGCAGGGGGAGAATCAGCCCCAGCATTTT. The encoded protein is CASRQGENQPQHF.

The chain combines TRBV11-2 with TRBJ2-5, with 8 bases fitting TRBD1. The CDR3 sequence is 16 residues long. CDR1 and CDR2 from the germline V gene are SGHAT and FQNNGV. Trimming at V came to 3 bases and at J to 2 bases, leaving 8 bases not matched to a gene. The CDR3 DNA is TGTGCCAGCAGCTTTTGGGGACAGGCGGGTCAAGAGACCCAGTACTTC. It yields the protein CASSFWGQAGQETQYF.

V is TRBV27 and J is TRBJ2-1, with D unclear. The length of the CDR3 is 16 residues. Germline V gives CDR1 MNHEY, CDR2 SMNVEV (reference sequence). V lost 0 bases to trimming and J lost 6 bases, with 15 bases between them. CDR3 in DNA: TGTGCCAGCAGTTTATCGTGGTCCTCGGTTCCCAATGAGCAGTTCTTC. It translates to CASSLSWSSVPNEQFF.

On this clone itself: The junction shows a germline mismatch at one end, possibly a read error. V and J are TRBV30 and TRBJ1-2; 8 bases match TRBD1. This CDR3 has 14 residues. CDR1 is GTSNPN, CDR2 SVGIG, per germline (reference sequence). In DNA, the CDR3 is TGTGCCTGGACCTCGAAGGGACAGGTGGGGGGATTCTTCTTC. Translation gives CAWTSKGQVGGFFF.

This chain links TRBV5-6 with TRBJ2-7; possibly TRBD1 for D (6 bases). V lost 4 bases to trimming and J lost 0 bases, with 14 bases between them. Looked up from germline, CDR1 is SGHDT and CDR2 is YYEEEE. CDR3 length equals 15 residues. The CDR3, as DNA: TGTGCCAGCAGCGCCAGACAGGCTAGCTCCTACGAGCAGTACTTC. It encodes CASSARQASSYEQYF.